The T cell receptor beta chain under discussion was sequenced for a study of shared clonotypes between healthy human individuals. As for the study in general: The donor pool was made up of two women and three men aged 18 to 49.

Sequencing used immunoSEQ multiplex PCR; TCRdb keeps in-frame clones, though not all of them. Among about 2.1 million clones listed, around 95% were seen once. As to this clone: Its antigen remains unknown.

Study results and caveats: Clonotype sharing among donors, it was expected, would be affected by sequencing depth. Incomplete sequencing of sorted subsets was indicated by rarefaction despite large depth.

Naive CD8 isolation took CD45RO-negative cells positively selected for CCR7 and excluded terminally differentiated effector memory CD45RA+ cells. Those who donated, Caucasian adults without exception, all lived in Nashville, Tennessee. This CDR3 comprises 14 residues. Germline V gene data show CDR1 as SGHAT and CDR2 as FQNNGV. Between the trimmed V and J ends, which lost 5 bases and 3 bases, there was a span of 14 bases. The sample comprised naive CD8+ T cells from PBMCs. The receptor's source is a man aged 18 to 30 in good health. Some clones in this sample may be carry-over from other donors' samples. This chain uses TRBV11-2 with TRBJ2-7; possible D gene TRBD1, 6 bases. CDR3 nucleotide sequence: TGTGCCAGCAGCCTTTTGGGGGCCGGCTACGAGCAGTACTTC. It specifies CASSLLGAGYEQYF.